This TCR beta chain was captured by sequencing in a study of T cells in localized non-small cell lung cancer. Whole-study findings and limits: Heterogeneity remains possible, as sequencing covered one tumor region only. Higher adjacent-lung clonality was associated with shorter survival.

The CDR3 length is 14 residues. This clone is medium-sized within its sample. As yet, its antigen is unknown. Sequenced by immunoSEQ multiplex PCR; TCRdb stores in-frame clones only, minus some. This table holds roughly 64,000 clones, around 81% found once. The starting material was PBMCs, obtained before any cancer treatment. The clonotype originates from a man aged 40-75 years with stage II lung adenocarcinoma. V gene TRBV1 combines with J gene TRBJ2-7; TRBD2, the table's D call, was not compared with the DNA. TRBV1 is recorded as a pseudogene. Here the CDR3 DNA reads TGCACCAGCAGCCCCGGGATCCTAGGGAACGAGCAGTACTTC. Residues: CTSSPGILGNEQYF.